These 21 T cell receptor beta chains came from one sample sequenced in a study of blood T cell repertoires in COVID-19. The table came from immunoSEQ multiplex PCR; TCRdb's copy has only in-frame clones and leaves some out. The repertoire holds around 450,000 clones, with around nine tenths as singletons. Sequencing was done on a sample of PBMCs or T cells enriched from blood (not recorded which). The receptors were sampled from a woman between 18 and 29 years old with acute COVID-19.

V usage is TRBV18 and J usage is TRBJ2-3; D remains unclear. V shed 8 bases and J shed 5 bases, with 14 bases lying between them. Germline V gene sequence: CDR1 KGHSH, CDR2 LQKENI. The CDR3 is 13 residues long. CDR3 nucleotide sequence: TGTGCCAGCATTCCACCTTCCGGAGATACGCAGTATTTT. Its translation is CASIPPSGDTQYF. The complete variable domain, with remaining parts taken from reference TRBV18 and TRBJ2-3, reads NAGVMQNPRHLVRRRGQEARLRCSPMKGHSHVYWYRQLPEEGLKFMVYLQKENIIDESGMPKERFSAEFPKEGPSILRIQQVVRGDSAAYFCASIPPSGDTQYFGPGTRLTVL.

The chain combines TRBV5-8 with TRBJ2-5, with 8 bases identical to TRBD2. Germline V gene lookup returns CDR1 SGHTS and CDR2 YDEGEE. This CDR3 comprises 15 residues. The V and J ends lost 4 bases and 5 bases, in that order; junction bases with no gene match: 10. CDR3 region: CASSKGTSQMETQYF. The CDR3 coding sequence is TGTGCCAGCAGCAAAGGGACTAGTCAGATGGAGACCCAGTACTTC. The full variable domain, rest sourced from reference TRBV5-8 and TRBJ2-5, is EAGVTQSPTHLIKTRGQQATLRCSPISGHTSVYWYQQALGLGLQFLLWYDEGEERNRGNFPPRFSGRQFPNYSSELNVNALELEDSALYLCASSKGTSQMETQYFGPGTRLLVL.

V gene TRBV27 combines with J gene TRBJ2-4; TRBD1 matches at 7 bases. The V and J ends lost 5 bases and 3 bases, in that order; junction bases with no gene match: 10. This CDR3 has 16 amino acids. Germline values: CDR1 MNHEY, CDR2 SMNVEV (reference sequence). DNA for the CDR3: TGTGCCAGCAGTATCTTTACCAGGGGGAACAAAAACATTCAGTACTTC. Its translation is CASSIFTRGNKNIQYF.

The CDR3 sequence is CASSQDLRGNTIYF. For the CDR3, the DNA is TGTGCCAGCAGCCAAGACTTGCGAGGAAACACCATATATTTT. The genes are TRBV14 and TRBJ1-3, with unresolved D. CDR3 length: 14 residues. Germline assignment: CDR1 SGHDN and CDR2 FVKESK. V was clipped by 0 bases and J by 4 bases, with 7 bases between them.

The CDR3 DNA is TGTGCCAGCAGTTCGCCCTTGAAGACCGGGACAGCAAATTACGAGCAGTACTTC. Translating it yields CASSSPLKTGTANYEQYF. The J gene is TRBJ2-7, the V gene TRBV27; 7 positions match TRBD1. Trimming removed 4 bases from V and 4 bases from J; junction bases left unmatched: 19. Germline CDR1 and CDR2: MNHEY and SMNVEV (reference sequence). This CDR3 is built from 18 residues.

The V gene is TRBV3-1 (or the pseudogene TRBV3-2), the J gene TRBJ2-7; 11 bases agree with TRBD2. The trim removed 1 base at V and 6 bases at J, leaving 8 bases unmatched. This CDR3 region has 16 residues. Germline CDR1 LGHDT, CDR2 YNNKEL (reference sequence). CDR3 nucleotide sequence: TGTGCCAGCAGCCAAGGTAGCGGGAGGGCTCTTCCCGAGCAGTACTTC. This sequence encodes CASSQGSGRALPEQYF.

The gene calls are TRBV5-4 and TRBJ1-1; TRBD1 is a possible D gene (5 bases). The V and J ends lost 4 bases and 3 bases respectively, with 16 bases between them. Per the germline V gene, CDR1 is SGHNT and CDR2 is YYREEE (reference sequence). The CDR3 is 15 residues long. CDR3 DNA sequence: TGTGCCAGCAGCGGACCAGGGTTTCGGGACACTGAAGCTTTCTTT. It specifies CASSGPGFRDTEAFF.

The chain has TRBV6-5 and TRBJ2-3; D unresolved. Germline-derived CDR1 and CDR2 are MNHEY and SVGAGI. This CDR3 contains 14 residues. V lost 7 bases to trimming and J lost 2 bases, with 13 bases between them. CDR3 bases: TGTGCCAGCACCATTAGAAAACCCACAGATACGCAGTATTTT. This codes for CASTIRKPTDTQYF.

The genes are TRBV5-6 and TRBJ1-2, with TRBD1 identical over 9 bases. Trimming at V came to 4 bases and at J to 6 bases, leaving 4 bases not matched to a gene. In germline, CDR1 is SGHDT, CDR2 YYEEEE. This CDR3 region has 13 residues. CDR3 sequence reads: CASSLDRGNGYTF. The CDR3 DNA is TGTGCCAGCAGCCTAGACAGGGGGAATGGCTACACCTTC.

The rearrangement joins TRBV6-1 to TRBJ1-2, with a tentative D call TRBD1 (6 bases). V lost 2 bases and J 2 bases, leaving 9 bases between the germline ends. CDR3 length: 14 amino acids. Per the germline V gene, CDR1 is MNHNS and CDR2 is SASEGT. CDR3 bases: TGTGCCAGCAGTGAATATACAGGGAACTATGGCTACACCTTC. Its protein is CASSEYTGNYGYTF.

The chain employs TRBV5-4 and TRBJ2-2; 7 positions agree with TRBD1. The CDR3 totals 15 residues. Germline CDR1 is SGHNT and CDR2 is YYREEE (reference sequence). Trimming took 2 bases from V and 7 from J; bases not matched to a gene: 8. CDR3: CASSLGWQGDGELFF. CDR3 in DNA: TGTGCCAGCAGCTTAGGATGGCAGGGGGACGGGGAGCTGTTTTTT.

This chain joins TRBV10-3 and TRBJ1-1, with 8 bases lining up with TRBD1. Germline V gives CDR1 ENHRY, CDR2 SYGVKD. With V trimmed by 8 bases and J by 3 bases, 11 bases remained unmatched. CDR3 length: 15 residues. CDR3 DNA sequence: TGTGCCATCCAGGACAGGGCCATTGGGGACACTGAAGCTTTCTTT. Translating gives CAIQDRAIGDTEAFF.

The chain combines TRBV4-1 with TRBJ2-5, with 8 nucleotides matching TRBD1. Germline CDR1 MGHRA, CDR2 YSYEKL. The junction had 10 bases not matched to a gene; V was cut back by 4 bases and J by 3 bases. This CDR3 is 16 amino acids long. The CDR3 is CASSRERQGWEETQYF. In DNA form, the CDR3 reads TGCGCCAGCAGCCGAGAGAGACAGGGGTGGGAAGAGACCCAGTACTTC.

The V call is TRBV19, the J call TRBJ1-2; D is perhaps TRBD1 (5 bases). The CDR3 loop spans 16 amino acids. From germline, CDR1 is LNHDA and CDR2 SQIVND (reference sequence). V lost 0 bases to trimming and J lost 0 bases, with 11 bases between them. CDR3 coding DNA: TGTGCCAGTAGTATAGATCCGACAGAAGCTAACTATGGCTACACCTTC. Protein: CASSIDPTEANYGYTF.

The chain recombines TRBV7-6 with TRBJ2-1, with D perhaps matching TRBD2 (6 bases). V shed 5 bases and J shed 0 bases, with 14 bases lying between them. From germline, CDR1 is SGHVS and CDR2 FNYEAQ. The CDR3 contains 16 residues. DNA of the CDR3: TGTGCCAGCAGCGGGGGACTTCAGGGCTCCTACAATGAGCAGTTCTTC. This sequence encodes CASSGGLQGSYNEQFF.

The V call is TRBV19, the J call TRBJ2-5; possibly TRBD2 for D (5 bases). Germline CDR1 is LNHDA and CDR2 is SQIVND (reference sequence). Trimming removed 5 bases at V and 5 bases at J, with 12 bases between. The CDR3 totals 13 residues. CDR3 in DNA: TGTGCCAGTAGTGAGGGAGAGTGGGAGACCCAGTACTTC. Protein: CASSEGEWETQYF. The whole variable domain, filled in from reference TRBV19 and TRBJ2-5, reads DGGITQSPKYLFRKEGQNVTLSCEQNLNHDAMYWYRQDPGQGLRLIYYSQIVNDFQKGDIAEGYSVSREKKESFPLTVTSAQKNPTAFYLCASSEGEWETQYFGPGTRLLVL.

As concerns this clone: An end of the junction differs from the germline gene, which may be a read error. The CDR3 DNA sequence: TGCAGTATGGACTACGATGAGCAGTTCTTC. This translates into CSMDYDEQFF. The chain joins TRBV20-1 to TRBJ2-1, with D possibly being TRBD2 (6 bases). The length of the CDR3 is 10 residues. Germline CDR1 reads DFQATT; CDR2 reads SNEGSKA (reference sequence).

CDR3 in amino acids: CASSTVGTGGYEQYF. The CDR3, as DNA: TGTGCCAGCAGCACGGTCGGGACAGGAGGCTACGAGCAGTACTTC. The genes are TRBV5-6 and TRBJ2-7; 8 bases line up with TRBD1. The CDR3 has 15 residues. Per germline, CDR1 SGHDT and CDR2 YYEEEE. The trim removed 4 bases at V and 3 bases at J, leaving 9 bases unmatched.

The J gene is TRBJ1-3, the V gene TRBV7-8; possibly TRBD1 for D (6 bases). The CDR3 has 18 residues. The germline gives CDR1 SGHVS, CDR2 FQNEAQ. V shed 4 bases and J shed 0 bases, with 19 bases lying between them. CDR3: CASSSGRVGRGSGNTIYF. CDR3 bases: TGTGCCAGCAGCTCCGGCCGCGTTGGCAGGGGCTCTGGAAACACCATATATTTT.

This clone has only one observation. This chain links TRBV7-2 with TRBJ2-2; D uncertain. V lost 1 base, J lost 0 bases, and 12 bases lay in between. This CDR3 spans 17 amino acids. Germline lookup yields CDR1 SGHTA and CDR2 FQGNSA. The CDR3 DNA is TGTGCCAGCAGCTTAGATGTACAGACCTCGAACACCGGGGAGCTGTTTTTT. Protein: CASSLDVQTSNTGELFF. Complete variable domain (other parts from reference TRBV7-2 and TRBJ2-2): GAGVSQSPSNKVTEKGKDVELRCDPISGHTALYWYRQSLGQGLEFLIYFQGNSAPDKSGLPSDRFSAERTGGSVSTLTIQRTQQEDSAVYLCASSLDVQTSNTGELFFGEGSRLTVL.

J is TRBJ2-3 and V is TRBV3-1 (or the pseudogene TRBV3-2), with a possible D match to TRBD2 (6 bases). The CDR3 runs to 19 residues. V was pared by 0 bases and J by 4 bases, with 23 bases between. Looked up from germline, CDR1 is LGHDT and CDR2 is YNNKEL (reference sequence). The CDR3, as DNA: TGTGCCAGCAGCCAAGACTGGGGCCGGAGGACTACAATCTCAGATACGCAGTATTTT. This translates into CASSQDWGRRTTISDTQYF.